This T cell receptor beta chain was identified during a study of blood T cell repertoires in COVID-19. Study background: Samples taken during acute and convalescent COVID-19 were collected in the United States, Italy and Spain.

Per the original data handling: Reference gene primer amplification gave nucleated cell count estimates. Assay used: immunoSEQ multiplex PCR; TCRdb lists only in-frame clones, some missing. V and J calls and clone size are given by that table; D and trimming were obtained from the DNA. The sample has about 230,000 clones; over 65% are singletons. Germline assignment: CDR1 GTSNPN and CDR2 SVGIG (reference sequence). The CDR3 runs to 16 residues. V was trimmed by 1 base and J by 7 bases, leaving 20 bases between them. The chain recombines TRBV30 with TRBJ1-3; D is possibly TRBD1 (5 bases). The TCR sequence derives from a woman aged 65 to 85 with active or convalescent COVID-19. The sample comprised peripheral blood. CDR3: CAWSAPRQYWSNTIYF. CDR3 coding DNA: TGTGCCTGGAGTGCCCCTAGACAGTACTGGTCGAACACCATATATTTT.